One and the same sample provided the 14 T cell receptor beta chains below, sequenced in a study of cytomegalovirus exposure and HLA in healthy donors. Primers included in the PCR were 60 Vbeta and 13 Jbeta primers. Sequencing was performed with immunoSEQ multiplex PCR; in TCRdb, only in-frame clones are kept and a portion is missing. Counted here are about 150,000 clones, roughly 80% occurring once; the ten biggest clones make up around 2.9%. The sample comprised PBMCs. These receptors were obtained from a man aged 40-49 years in good health and CMV-seropositive.

The chain couples TRBV7-6 to TRBJ2-3; the D is unclear. Germline V gene data show CDR1 as SGHVS and CDR2 as FNYEAQ. The V and J ends lost 1 base and 0 bases respectively, with 5 bases between them. The CDR3 has 14 amino acids. The DNA for the CDR3 is TGTGCCAGCAGCTTAGGAGCCAGCACAGATACGCAGTATTTT. Protein product: CASSLGASTDTQYF.

The genes are TRBV5-1 and TRBJ1-2; 7 bases agree with TRBD1. Germline trimming cut 3 bases from V and 4 bases from J; bases unmatched to any gene: 12. This CDR3 comprises 16 residues. The germline gives CDR1 SGHRS, CDR2 YFSETQ. This chain's CDR3 is CASSSTGEPGLYGYTF. The CDR3 DNA reads TGCGCCAGCAGCTCAACAGGGGAACCTGGACTCTATGGCTACACCTTC.

A few counts support this clone. The chain links TRBV11-3 to TRBJ2-5; perhaps TRBD2 as D (5 bases). Germline loops: CDR1 SGHNT, CDR2 YENEEA. Trimming left V 5 bases short and J 1 base short, with 8 bases between. The CDR3 is 13 residues long. The DNA for the CDR3 is TGTGCCAGCAGCCTGGGAGTCCAAGAGACCCAGTACTTC. Translating it yields CASSLGVQETQYF.

CDR3: CASSEANRGENGYTF. In DNA form, the CDR3 reads TGTGCCAGCAGTGAAGCCAACAGGGGAGAGAACGGCTACACCTTC. V gene TRBV6-1 combines with J gene TRBJ1-2; 7 positions match TRBD1. V trimming: 0 bases; J trimming: 8 bases; junction bases outside the gene matches: 9. The CDR3 totals 15 residues. Looked up from germline, CDR1 is MNHNS and CDR2 is SASEGT.

The chain joins TRBV29-1 to TRBJ2-1; no clear D gene. The length of the CDR3 is 11 residues. Germline values: CDR1 SQVTM, CDR2 ANQGSEA. V lost 6 bases and J 0 bases, leaving 3 bases between the germline ends. CDR3 protein: CSVGSYNEQFF. For the CDR3, the DNA is TGCAGCGTCGGCTCCTACAATGAGCAGTTCTTC.

In its sample, this clone was seen a few times. The chain is built from TRBV7-9 and TRBJ2-1; 12 positions match TRBD2. The germline V gene has CDR1 SEHNR and CDR2 FQNEAQ (reference sequence). J lost 3 bases, V lost 1 base, and 7 bases had no gene match. The CDR3 has 18 amino acids. The CDR3 bases are TGTGCCAGCAGCTTAGGGGCTAGCGGGAGGGTGAACTACAATGAGCAGTTCTTC. It yields the protein CASSLGASGRVNYNEQFF.

DNA of the CDR3: TGTGCCTGGAGTGTACGAGGGGGAGCTTTCTTT. Encoded protein: CAWSVRGGAFF. This chain links TRBV30 with TRBJ1-1, with a tentative D call TRBD1 (6 bases). The CDR3 is made up of 11 amino acids. The V end lost 0 bases, the J end lost 10 bases, and 9 bases lay between the germline ends. Per the germline V gene, CDR1 is GTSNPN and CDR2 is SVGIG (reference sequence).

A few counts support this clone. The V gene is TRBV9, the J gene TRBJ1-2; weak D call: TRBD1 (5 bases). The CDR3 is 15 amino acids. The V gene's germline CDR1 is SGDLS and CDR2 YYNGEE. Trimming removed 4 bases from V and 0 bases from J, with 13 bases in between. In DNA form, the CDR3 reads TGTGCCAGCAGCCCTCAGACAGTTGCTAACTATGGCTACACCTTC. This gives the protein CASSPQTVANYGYTF.

This chain links TRBV7-6 with TRBJ2-5; D possibly corresponds to TRBD1 (7 bases). Per germline, CDR1 SGHVS and CDR2 FNYEAQ. V was trimmed by 2 bases and J by 4 bases, leaving 14 bases between them. The CDR3 sequence is 15 residues long. This chain's CDR3 is CASSLTGVGRETQYF. Here the CDR3 DNA reads TGTGCCAGCAGCTTAACAGGGGTCGGGAGAGAGACCCAGTACTTC.

This clone was counted only a few times. The same CDR3 can be traced to other DNA sequences in this sample. The chain employs TRBV27 and TRBJ2-5; unclear D gene. Germline loops: CDR1 MNHEY, CDR2 SMNVEV (reference sequence). V gave up 3 bases and J gave up 4 bases, with 6 bases separating them. The CDR3 consists of 12 residues. In DNA, the CDR3 is TGTGCCAGCAGTTTCACGGGAGAGACCCAGTACTTC. This codes for CASSFTGETQYF.

This chain connects TRBV5-6 to TRBJ1-1; 8 bases fit TRBD1. The ends lost 4 bases at V and 2 bases at J; junction bases unmatched: 13. The germline V gene has CDR1 SGHDT and CDR2 YYEEEE. The CDR3 runs to 17 residues. The CDR3 loop is CASSPQGAGKVNTEAFF. DNA for the CDR3: TGTGCCAGCAGCCCCCAGGGGGCCGGCAAGGTAAACACTGAAGCTTTCTTT.

The rearrangement joins TRBV19 to TRBJ2-3; TRBD1 aligns across 7 bases. Germline-derived CDR1 and CDR2 are LNHDA and SQIVND (reference sequence). The trim removed 6 bases at V and 1 base at J, leaving 7 bases unmatched. There are 15 residues in the CDR3. The CDR3 DNA sequence: TGTGCCAGTAGGGACCGGGACAGCGGCACAGATACGCAGTATTTT. This encodes CASRDRDSGTDTQYF.

V and J are TRBV7-2 and TRBJ2-5, with 9 bases that match TRBD2. The J call is in doubt because the DNA end fits TRBJ2-7 better. The V gene's germline CDR1 is SGHTA and CDR2 FQGNSA. The CDR3 is 15 residues long. Here the CDR3 reads CASSLGGGRDYEQYF. As DNA, the CDR3 is TGTGCCAGCAGCTTAGGAGGCGGGAGGGACTACGAGCAGTACTTC.

The chain has TRBV5-1 and TRBJ1-6, with D possibly matching TRBD1 (5 bases). V lost 9 bases and J 9 bases, leaving 19 bases between the germline ends. The CDR3 totals 14 residues. Per the germline V gene, CDR1 is SGHRS and CDR2 is YFSETQ. The CDR3 protein is CATWGGLGTSPLHF. In DNA form, the CDR3 reads TGCGCCACCTGGGGGGGACTGGGGACTTCACCCCTCCACTTT.